This T cell receptor (beta chain) was obtained from a study of T-cell memory formation after mild COVID-19. Study findings and constraints: CD4+ contracting clones were found mainly in CM and EM, and CD8+ ones in EMRA. Detection of some responders pre-infection suggested pre-existing cross-reactive memory T cells participated.

There are 14 residues in the CDR3. The germline V gene encodes CDR1 SGHNT and CDR2 YENEEA. The V end lost 0 bases, the J end lost 6 bases, and 10 bases lay between the germline ends. In its sample, this clonotype was seen many times. Its antigen is not known. After 5'RACE with constant-segment primers, TCR alpha and TCR beta cDNA libraries carrying sample barcodes and UMIs were obtained. In TCRdb, the 5' RACE reads were re-called with MiXCR into one record per CDR3 protein. The profile shows fewer than 150,000 distinct CDR3 sequences, around 14% of them singletons. The V call is TRBV11-3, the J call TRBJ2-3; D might be TRBD2 (6 bases). The sample was PBMCs or a T cell subset sorted from them (not recorded which). The clonotype comes from an adult woman who had mild COVID-19 (a few samples of this study predate the infection). Cell type and time point are not known. The CDR3 bases are TGTGCCAGCAGCTTAGACGGGAGCGGGGATACGCAGTATTTT. Amino acids: CASSLDGSGDTQYF.